The entry that follows covers one T cell receptor (beta chain) sequence. Antigen unknown. The sample belongs to a study of blood T cells in healthy people across ages. Overall study results and limits: A strong correlation between TCR beta diversity and naive T cell percentage was seen.

Germline lookup yields CDR1 LNHDA and CDR2 SQIVND (reference sequence). The CDR3 runs 19 residues. The junction had 15 bases not matched to a gene; V was cut back by 5 bases and J by 0 bases. A second 7 to 11 cycle PCR used barcoded and J-beta primers. TCRdb analysed the 5' RACE reads with MiXCR anew, one entry per CDR3 protein. Among around 1,500,000 distinct CDR3 sequences, about 30% were seen once, and the ten largest hold less than 9.5%. The chain is built from TRBV19 and TRBJ2-1; 8 nucleotides line up with TRBD2. Sequenced sample: blood. This clonotype originated in a woman younger than 45 in good health. CDR3 protein: CASSRGTSGISNSYNEQFF. The CDR3 DNA reads as TGTGCCAGTAGTCGCGGGACTAGTGGGATTTCCAACTCCTACAATGAGCAGTTCTTC.